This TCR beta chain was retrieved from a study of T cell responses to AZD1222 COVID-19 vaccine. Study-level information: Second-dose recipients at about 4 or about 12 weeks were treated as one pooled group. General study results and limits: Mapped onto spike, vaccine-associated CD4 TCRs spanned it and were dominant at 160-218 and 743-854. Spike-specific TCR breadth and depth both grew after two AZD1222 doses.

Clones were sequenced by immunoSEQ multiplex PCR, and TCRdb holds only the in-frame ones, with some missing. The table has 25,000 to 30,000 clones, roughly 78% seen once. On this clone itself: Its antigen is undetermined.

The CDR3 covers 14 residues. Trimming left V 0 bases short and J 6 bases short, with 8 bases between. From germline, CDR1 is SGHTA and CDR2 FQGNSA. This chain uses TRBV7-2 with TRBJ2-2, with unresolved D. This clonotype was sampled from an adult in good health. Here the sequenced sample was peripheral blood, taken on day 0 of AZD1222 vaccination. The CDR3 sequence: CASSLAVGSGELFF. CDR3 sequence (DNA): TGTGCCAGCAGCTTAGCAGTCGGGTCCGGGGAGCTGTTTTTT.